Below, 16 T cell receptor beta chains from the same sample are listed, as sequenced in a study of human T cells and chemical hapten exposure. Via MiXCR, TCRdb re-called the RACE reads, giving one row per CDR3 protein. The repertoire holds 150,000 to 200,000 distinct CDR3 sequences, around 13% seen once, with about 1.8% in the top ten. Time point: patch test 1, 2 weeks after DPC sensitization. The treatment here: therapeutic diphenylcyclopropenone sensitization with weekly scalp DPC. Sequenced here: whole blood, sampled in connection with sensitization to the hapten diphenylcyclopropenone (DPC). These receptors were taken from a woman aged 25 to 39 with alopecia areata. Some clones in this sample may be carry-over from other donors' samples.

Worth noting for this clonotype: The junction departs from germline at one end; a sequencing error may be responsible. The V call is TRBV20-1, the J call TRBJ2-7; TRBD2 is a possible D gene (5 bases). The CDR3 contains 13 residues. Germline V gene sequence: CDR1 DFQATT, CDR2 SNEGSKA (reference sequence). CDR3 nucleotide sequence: TGCAGTGTTAGACGGACGGGATCTTACGAGCAGTACTTC. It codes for CSVRRTGSYEQYF.

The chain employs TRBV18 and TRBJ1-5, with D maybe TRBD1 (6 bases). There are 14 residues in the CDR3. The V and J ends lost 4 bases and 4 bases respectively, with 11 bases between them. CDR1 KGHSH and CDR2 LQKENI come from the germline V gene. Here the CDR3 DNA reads TGTGCCAGCTCACTGGACAGCGCAAATCAGCCCCAGCATTTT. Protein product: CASSLDSANQPQHF.

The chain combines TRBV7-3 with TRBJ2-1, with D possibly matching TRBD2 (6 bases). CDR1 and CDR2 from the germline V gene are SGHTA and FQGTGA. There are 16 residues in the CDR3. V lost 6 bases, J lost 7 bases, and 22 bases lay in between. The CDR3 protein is CASSVTSLGLLNEQFF. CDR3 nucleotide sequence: TGTGCCAGCAGTGTTACCTCCCTGGGACTGTTAAATGAGCAGTTCTTC.

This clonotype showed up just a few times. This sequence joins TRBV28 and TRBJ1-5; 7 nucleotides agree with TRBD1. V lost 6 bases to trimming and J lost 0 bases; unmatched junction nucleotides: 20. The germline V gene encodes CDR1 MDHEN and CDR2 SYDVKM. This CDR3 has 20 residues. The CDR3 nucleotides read TGTGCCAGCAGCCCAATCACCGGGACAGTGAGTCTATATAGCAATCAGCCCCAGCATTTT. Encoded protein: CASSPITGTVSLYSNQPQHF.

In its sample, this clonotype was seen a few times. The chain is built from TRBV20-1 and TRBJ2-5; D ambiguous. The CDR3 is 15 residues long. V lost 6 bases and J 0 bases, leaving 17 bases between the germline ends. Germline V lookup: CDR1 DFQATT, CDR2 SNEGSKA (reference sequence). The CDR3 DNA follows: TGCAGTGCCGATTCCGTGACGGGTAACCAAGAGACCCAGTACTTC. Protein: CSADSVTGNQETQYF.

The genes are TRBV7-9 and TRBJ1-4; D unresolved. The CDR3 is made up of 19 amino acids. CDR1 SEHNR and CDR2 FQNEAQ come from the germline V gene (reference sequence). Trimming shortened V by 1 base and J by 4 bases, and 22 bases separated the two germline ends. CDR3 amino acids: CASSLEGYNFRGINEKLFF. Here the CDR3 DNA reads TGTGCCAGCAGCTTAGAGGGCTACAACTTCCGGGGTATTAATGAAAAACTGTTTTTT.

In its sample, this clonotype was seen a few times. This chain's CDR3 is CASSYRRLAADTQYF. The CDR3 nucleotides are TGTGCCAGCAGTTACAGGCGACTAGCCGCAGATACGCAGTATTTT. The chain has TRBV6-2 or TRBV6-3 and TRBJ2-3, with 7 bases that match TRBD2. Trimming took 2 bases from V and 4 from J; bases not matched to a gene: 6. The germline V gene encodes CDR1 MNHEY and CDR2 SVGEGT. The CDR3 is 15 amino acids.

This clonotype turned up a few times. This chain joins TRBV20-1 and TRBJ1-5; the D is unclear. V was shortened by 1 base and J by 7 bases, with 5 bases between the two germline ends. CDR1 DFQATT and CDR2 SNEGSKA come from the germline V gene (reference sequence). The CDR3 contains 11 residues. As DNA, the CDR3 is TGCAGTGCTAGAGCCGGCCAGCCCCAGCATTTT. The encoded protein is CSARAGQPQHF.

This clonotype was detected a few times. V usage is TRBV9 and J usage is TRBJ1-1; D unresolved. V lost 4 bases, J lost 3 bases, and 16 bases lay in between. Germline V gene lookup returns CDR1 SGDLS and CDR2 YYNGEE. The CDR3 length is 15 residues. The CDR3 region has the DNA TGTGCCAGCAGCCCCCGAGGGATTGTGGACACTGAAGCTTTCTTT. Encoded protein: CASSPRGIVDTEAFF.

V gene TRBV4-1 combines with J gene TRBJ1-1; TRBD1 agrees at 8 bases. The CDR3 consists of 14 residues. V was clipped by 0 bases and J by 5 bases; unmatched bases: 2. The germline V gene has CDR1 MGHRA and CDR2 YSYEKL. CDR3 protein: CASSQDRGLTEAFF. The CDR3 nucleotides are TGCGCCAGCAGCCAAGACAGGGGGCTGACTGAAGCTTTCTTT.

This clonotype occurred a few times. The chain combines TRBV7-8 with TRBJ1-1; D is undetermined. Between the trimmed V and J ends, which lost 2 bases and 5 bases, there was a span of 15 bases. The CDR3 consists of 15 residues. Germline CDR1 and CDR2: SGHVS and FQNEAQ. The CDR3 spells CASSLFSVGATEAFF. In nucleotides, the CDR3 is TGTGCCAGCAGCTTATTTTCAGTAGGAGCGACTGAAGCTTTCTTT.

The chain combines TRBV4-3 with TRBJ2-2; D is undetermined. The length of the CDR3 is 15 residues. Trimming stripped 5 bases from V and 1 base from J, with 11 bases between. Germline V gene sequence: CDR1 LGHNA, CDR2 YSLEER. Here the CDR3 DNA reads TGCGCCAGCAGCTTTTTCGGGCAGAACACCGGGGAGCTGTTTTTT. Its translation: CASSFFGQNTGELFF.

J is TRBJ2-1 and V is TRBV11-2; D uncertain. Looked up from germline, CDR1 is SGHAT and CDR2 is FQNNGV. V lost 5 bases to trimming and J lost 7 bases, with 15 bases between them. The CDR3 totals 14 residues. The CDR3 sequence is CASSLLPAENEQFF. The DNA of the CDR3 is TGTGCCAGCAGCCTCCTCCCCGCTGAGAATGAGCAGTTCTTC.

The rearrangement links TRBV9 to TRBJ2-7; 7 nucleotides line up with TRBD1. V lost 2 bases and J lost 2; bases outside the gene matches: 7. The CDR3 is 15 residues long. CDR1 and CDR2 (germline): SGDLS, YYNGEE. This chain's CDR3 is CASSVSPGTAYEQYF. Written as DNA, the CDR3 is TGTGCCAGCAGCGTCAGTCCCGGGACAGCCTACGAGCAGTACTTC. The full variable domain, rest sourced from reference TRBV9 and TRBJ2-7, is DSGVTQTPKHLITATGQRVTLRCSPRSGDLSVYWYQQSLDQGLQFLIQYYNGEERAKGNILERFSAQQFPDLHSELNLSSLELGDSALYFCASSVSPGTAYEQYFGPGTRLTVT.

CDR3 residues: CASSESLAGGPLNEQFF. CDR3 DNA: TGTGCCAGCAGTGAAAGTCTAGCGGGGGGGCCGTTGAATGAGCAGTTCTTC. The chain has TRBV6-1 and TRBJ2-1; 12 bases align to TRBD2. Per germline, CDR1 MNHNS and CDR2 SASEGT. The CDR3 runs to 17 residues. V lost 2 bases and J lost 7; bases outside the gene matches: 9.

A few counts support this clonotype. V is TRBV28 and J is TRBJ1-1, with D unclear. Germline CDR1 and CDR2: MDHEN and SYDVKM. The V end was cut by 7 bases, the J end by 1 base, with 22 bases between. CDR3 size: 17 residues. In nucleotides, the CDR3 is TGTGCCAGCACTCTTGGCAGGAAAGGATTCTGGAACACTGAAGCTTTCTTT. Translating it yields CASTLGRKGFWNTEAFF.